This entry lists 15 T cell receptor beta chains sequenced from one sample in a study of siplizumab effects on memory and regulatory T cells. TCRdb keeps only in-frame clones here, not all; method: immunoSEQ multiplex PCR. The repertoire includes 70,000 or so clones, roughly 89% of them detected once, and 25% to 35% sits in the top ten. Sequencing input: CD8+ T cells sorted from blood. The receptors here all came from a human donor in good health.

The chain carries TRBV15 and TRBJ2-1, with TRBD2 identical over 7 bases. Germline lookup yields CDR1 LNHNV and CDR2 YYDKDF (reference sequence). Trimming removed 5 bases from V and 5 bases from J; junction bases left unmatched: 12. The CDR3 runs to 16 residues. The CDR3 here is CATSAPIREDHNEQFF. CDR3 bases: TGTGCCACCAGCGCCCCTATACGGGAGGACCACAATGAGCAGTTCTTC.

This chain links TRBV4-1 with TRBJ1-1, with D possibly being TRBD1 (5 bases). Germline V gene lookup returns CDR1 MGHRA and CDR2 YSYEKL. The ends were cut back, 2 bases at V and 1 base at J, with 11 bases in the middle. The CDR3 is made up of 15 amino acids. CDR3 bases: TGCGCCAGCAGCCAATTCCCGACAGAGAACACTGAAGCTTTCTTT. As protein: CASSQFPTENTEAFF.

The chain couples TRBV4-1 to TRBJ2-7; tentatively, D is TRBD2 (6 bases). The CDR3 is 14 residues long. CDR1 MGHRA and CDR2 YSYEKL come from the germline V gene. The V and J ends lost 3 bases and 7 bases respectively, with 16 bases between them. CDR3 region: CASSQGLIGGEQYF. As DNA, the CDR3 is TGCGCCAGCAGCCAGGGTCTAATTGGGGGGGAGCAGTACTTC.

The V and J genes are TRBV7-3 and TRBJ2-2, with D hard to call. Germline-derived CDR1 and CDR2 are SGHTA and FQGTGA. V lost 8 bases, J lost 4 bases, and 14 bases lay in between. The CDR3 sequence is 14 residues long. The CDR3 is CASQVDITTGELFF. The CDR3 DNA sequence: TGTGCCAGCCAGGTCGACATAACCACCGGGGAGCTGTTTTTT. Drawing the rest from reference TRBV7-3 and TRBJ2-2, the complete variable domain is GAGVSQTPSNKVTEKGKYVELRCDPISGHTALYWYRQSLGQGPEFLIYFQGTGAADDSGLPNDRFFAVRPEGSVSTLKIQRTERGDSAVYLCASQVDITTGELFFGEGSRLTVL.

J is TRBJ2-1 and V is TRBV6-4, with a weak D call TRBD2 (6 bases). This CDR3 is 15 amino acids long. From germline, CDR1 is MRHNA and CDR2 SNTAGT. Deletions cut 0 bases from V and 2 bases from J, with 8 bases between. CDR3 bases: TGTGCCAGCAGTGACTCTAGCGGTCCCTACAATGAGCAGTTCTTC. As protein: CASSDSSGPYNEQFF.

In its sample, this clone was seen once. V and J are TRBV27 and TRBJ1-2; the match to TRBD1 covers 7 bases. Germline CDR1 and CDR2: MNHEY and SMNVEV (reference sequence). This CDR3 region has 15 residues. J gave up 6 bases and V 5 bases, and 12 bases lay outside the gene matches. The CDR3: CASSPRGGTADGYTF. In DNA form, the CDR3 reads TGTGCCAGCAGTCCCCGGGGGGGGACAGCGGATGGCTACACCTTC.

This clone was detected once. The genes are TRBV11-2 and TRBJ2-7; the match to TRBD2 covers 14 bases. The J segment lost 4 bases and the V segment lost 5 bases, leaving 4 bases of the junction unmatched. Germline V gene lookup returns CDR1 SGHAT and CDR2 FQNNGV. This CDR3 is 15 amino acids long. CDR3 DNA: TGTGCCAGCAGCGTCGGGACTAGCGGGAGTTACGAGCAGTACTTC. This sequence encodes CASSVGTSGSYEQYF.

The chain uses TRBV9 and TRBJ1-1, with TRBD1 as a possible D gene (5 bases). Germline V gene data show CDR1 as SGDLS and CDR2 as YYNGEE. CDR3 length: 13 residues. Trimming removed 0 bases from V and 3 bases from J, with 6 bases in between. The CDR3 coding sequence is TGTGCCAGCAGCGTAGGAGGGGACACTGAAGCTTTCTTT. As protein: CASSVGGDTEAFF.

The genes are TRBV12-5 and TRBJ2-7, with a tentative D call TRBD1 (7 bases). Trimming shortened V by 3 bases and J by 2 bases, and 11 bases separated the two germline ends. This CDR3 region has 14 residues. Germline CDR1 reads LGHNT; CDR2 reads FRNRAP. The CDR3 region has the DNA TGTGCTAGTGGTTTAGGAGGGGGCGCCTACGAGCAGTACTTC. This sequence encodes CASGLGGGAYEQYF.

This clone was detected once. The chain joins TRBV7-2 to TRBJ1-2, with 8 bases identical to TRBD1. Trimming took 0 bases from V and 0 from J; bases not matched to a gene: 3. The CDR3 loop spans 16 amino acids. Germline V gives CDR1 SGHTA, CDR2 FQGNSA. The CDR3, as DNA: TGTGCCAGCAGCTTAGCGCTCAGGGGGCCTAACTATGGCTACACCTTC. Translation: CASSLALRGPNYGYTF.

This rearrangement joins TRBV15 to TRBJ1-1; D not certain. Germline V CDR1 and CDR2: LNHNV, YYDKDF (reference sequence). The CDR3 consists of 13 residues. The V end lost 4 bases, the J end lost 5 bases, and 11 bases lay between the germline ends. This chain's CDR3 is CATSTTRDTEAFF. The CDR3 DNA reads TGTGCCACCAGCACCACAAGAGATACTGAAGCTTTCTTT.

This clone was observed a few times. V usage is TRBV4-1 and J usage is TRBJ1-1; no firm D call. V was clipped by 3 bases and J by 0 bases, with 11 bases between them. The CDR3 sequence is 15 residues long. Looked up from germline, CDR1 is MGHRA and CDR2 is YSYEKL. The DNA of the CDR3 is TGCGCCAGCAGCCATTCGTCCGGAATGAACACTGAAGCTTTCTTT. Translating gives CASSHSSGMNTEAFF.

The table lists this clone with a count of one. This chain uses TRBV10-3 with TRBJ2-5, with D tentatively TRBD1 (5 bases). The CDR3 length is 15 residues. Germline CDR1 is ENHRY and CDR2 is SYGVKD. Trimming cost V 3 bases and J 5 bases, with 16 bases left between them. The CDR3 DNA reads TGTGCCATCAGTGAAGGGGCAGCCTCAGCGGAGACCCAGTACTTC. This codes for CAISEGAASAETQYF.

Turning to this clone: The junction departs from germline at one end; a sequencing error may be responsible. The V and J genes are TRBV19 and TRBJ1-5, with D unclear. The CDR3 runs to 17 residues. CDR1 LNHDA and CDR2 SQIVND come from the germline V gene (reference sequence). CDR3 sequence: CASSISSGQYSNQPQHF. For the CDR3, the DNA is TGTGCAAGTAGTATTTCGTCCGGGCAGTATAGCAATCAGCCCCAGCATTTT.

This clone was detected once. This sequence joins TRBV5-4 and TRBJ1-2, with D possibly being TRBD1 (6 bases). This CDR3 comprises 14 residues. The germline gives CDR1 SGHNT, CDR2 YYREEE (reference sequence). V was pared by 0 bases and J by 6 bases, with 12 bases between. The CDR3 loop is CASSLATGRNGYTF. The CDR3 DNA sequence: TGTGCCAGCAGCTTGGCCACAGGGAGGAATGGCTACACCTTC.